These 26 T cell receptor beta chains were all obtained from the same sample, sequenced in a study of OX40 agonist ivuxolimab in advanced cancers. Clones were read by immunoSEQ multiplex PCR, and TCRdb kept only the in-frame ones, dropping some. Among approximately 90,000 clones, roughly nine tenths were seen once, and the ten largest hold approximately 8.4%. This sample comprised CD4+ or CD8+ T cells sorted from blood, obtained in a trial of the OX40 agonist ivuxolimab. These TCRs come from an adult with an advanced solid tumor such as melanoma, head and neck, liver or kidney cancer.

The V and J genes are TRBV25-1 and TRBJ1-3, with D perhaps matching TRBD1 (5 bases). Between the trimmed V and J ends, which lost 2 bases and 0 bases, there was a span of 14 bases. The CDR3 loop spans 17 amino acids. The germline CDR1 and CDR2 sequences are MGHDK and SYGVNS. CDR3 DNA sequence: TGTGCCAGCAGTGAACCCCCCCCAGGGAACTCTGGAAACACCATATATTTT. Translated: CASSEPPPGNSGNTIYF. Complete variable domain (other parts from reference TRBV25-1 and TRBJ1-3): EADIYQTPRYLVIGTGKKITLECSQTMGHDKMYWYQQDPGMELHLIHYSYGVNSTEKGDLSSESTVSRIRTEHFPLTLESARPSHTSQYLCASSEPPPGNSGNTIYFGEGSWLTVV.

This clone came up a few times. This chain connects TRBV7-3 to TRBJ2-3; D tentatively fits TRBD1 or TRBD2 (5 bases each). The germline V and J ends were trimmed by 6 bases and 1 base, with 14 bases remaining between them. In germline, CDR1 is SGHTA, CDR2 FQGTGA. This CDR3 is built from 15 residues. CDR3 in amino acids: CASSPGTAGTDTQYF. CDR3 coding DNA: TGTGCCAGCAGTCCCGGGACGGCGGGCACAGATACGCAGTATTTT.

The CDR3 DNA reads TGTGCCAGCAGGGCGTTGGCGGGATCCGGGGAGCTGTTTTTT. The encoded protein is CASRALAGSGELFF. The chain joins TRBV14 to TRBJ2-2; possibly TRBD2 for D (6 bases). CDR1 and CDR2 (germline): SGHDN, FVKESK. CDR3 length equals 14 residues. Trimming cost V 6 bases and J 6 bases, with 14 bases left between them.

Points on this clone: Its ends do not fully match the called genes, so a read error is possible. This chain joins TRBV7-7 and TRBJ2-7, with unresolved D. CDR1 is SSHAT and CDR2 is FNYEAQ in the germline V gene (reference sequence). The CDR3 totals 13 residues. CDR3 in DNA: TGTGCTAGCAGCTATGACGCAACCTACGAGCAGTACTTC. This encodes CASSYDATYEQYF.

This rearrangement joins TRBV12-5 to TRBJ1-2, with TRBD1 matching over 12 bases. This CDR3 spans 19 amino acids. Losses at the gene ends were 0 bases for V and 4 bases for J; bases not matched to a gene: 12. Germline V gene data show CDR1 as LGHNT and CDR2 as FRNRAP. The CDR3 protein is CASGLVLGTGGAGGYGYTF. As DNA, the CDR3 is TGTGCTAGTGGTTTGGTACTTGGGACAGGGGGCGCGGGAGGCTATGGCTACACCTTC.

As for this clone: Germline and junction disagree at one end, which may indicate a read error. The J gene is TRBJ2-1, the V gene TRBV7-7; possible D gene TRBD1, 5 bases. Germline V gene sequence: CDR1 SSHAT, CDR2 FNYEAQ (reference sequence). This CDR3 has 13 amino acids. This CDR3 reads CASSSQAGSEQFF. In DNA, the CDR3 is TGTGCTAGCAGCTCACAGGCCGGGTCCGAGCAGTTCTTC.

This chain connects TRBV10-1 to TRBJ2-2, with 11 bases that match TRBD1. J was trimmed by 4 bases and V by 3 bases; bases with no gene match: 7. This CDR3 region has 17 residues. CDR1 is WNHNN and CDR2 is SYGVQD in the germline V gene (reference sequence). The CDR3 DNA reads TGCGCCAGCAGTGACTATCTCGGACAGGGGGCCACCGGGGAGCTGTTTTTT. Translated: CASSDYLGQGATGELFF.

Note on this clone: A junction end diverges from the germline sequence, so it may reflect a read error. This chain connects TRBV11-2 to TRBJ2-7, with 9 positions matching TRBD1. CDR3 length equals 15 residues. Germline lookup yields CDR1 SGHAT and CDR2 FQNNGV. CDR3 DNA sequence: TGTGCCAGCAGGGGGTTAGGACAGGGGTCCTCCGAGCAGTACTTC. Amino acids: CASRGLGQGSSEQYF.

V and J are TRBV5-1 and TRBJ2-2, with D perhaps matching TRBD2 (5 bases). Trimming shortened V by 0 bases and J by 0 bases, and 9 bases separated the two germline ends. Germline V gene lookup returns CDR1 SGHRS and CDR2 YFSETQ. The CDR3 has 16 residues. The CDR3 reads CASSLASGANTGELFF. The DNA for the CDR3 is TGCGCCAGCAGCTTGGCAAGCGGAGCGAACACCGGGGAGCTGTTTTTT.

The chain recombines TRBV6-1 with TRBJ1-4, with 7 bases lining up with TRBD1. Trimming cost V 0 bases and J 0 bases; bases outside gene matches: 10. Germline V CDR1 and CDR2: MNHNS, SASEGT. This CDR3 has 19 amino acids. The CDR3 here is CASSEAVGQSRATNEKLFF. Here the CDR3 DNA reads TGTGCCAGCAGTGAAGCGGTGGGACAGTCACGAGCAACTAATGAAAAACTGTTTTTT.

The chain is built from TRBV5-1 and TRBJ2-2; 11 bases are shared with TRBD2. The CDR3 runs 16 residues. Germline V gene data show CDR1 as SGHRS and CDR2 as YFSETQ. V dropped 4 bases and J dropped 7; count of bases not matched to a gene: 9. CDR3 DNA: TGCGCCAGCAGCCCCCTCATAGCGGGAGGGGGCGGGGAGCTGTTTTTT. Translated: CASSPLIAGGGGELFF.

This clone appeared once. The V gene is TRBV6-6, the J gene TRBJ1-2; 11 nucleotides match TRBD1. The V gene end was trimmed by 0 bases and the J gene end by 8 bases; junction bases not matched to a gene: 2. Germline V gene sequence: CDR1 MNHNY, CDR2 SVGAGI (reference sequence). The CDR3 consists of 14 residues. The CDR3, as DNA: TGTGCCAGCAGTTACTCATGGACAGGGGGCGGCTACACCTTC. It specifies CASSYSWTGGGYTF.

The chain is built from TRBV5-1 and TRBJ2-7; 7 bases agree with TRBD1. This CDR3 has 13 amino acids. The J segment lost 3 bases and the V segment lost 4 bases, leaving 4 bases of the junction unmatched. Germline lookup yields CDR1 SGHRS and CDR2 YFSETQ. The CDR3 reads CASSQDRYYEQYF. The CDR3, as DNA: TGCGCCAGCAGCCAGGACAGGTACTACGAGCAGTACTTC. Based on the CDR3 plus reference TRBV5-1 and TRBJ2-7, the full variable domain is KAGVTQTPRYLIKTRGQQVTLSCSPISGHRSVSWYQQTPGQGLQFLFEYFSETQRNKGNFPGRFSGRQFSNSRSEMNVSTLELGDSALYLCASSQDRYYEQYFGPGTRLTVT.

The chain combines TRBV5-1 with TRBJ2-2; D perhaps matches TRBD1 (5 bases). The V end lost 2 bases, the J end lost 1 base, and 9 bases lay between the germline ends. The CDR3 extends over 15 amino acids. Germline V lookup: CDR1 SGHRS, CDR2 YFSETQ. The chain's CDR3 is CASSFGHQNTGELFF. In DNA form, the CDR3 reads TGCGCCAGCAGCTTTGGACACCAGAACACCGGGGAGCTGTTTTTT.

The CDR3 protein is CASSLQSTDTQYF. DNA for the CDR3: TGTGCCAGCAGCCTCCAAAGCACAGATACGCAGTATTTT. The rearrangement joins TRBV7-3 to TRBJ2-3; D is ambiguous. Germline CDR1 SGHTA, CDR2 FQGTGA. The CDR3 extends over 13 amino acids. Trimming removed 5 bases at V and 0 bases at J, with 6 bases between.

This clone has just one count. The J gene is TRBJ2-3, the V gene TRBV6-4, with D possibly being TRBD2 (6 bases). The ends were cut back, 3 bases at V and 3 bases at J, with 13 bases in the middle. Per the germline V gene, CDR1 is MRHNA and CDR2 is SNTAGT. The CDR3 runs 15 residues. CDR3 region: CASSEEGGGTDTQYF. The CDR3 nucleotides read TGTGCCAGCAGTGAAGAGGGAGGAGGTACAGATACGCAGTATTTT.

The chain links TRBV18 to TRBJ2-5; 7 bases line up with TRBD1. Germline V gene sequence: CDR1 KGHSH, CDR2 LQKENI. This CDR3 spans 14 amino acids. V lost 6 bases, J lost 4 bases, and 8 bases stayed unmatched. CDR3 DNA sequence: TGTGCCAGCTCCGACGACAGGGAAGGAGAGACCCAGTACTTC. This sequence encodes CASSDDREGETQYF.

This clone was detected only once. In DNA, the CDR3 is TGTGCCAGCAGTTTATCGGTAAATCAGCCCCAGCATTTT. It translates to CASSLSVNQPQHF. This sequence joins TRBV27 and TRBJ1-5; D is unclear. Germline V CDR1 and CDR2: MNHEY, SMNVEV (reference sequence). The V gene lost 0 bases and the J gene lost 4 bases, with 4 bases spanning the gap. The CDR3 sequence is 13 residues long.

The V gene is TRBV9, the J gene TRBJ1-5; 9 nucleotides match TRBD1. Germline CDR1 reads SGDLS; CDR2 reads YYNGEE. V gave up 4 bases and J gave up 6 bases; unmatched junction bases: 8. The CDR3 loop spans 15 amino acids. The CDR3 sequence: CASSPGGTGIQPQHF. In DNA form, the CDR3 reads TGTGCCAGCAGCCCCGGCGGGACAGGGATTCAGCCCCAGCATTTT. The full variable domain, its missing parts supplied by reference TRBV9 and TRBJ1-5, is DSGVTQTPKHLITATGQRVTLRCSPRSGDLSVYWYQQSLDQGLQFLIQYYNGEERAKGNILERFSAQQFPDLHSELNLSSLELGDSALYFCASSPGGTGIQPQHFGDGTRLSIL.

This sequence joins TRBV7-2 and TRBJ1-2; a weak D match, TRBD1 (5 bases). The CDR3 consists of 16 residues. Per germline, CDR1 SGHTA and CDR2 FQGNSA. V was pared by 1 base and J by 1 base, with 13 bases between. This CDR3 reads CASSLEGPTNNYGYTF. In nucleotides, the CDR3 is TGTGCCAGCAGCTTAGAGGGGCCAACGAATAACTATGGCTACACCTTC.

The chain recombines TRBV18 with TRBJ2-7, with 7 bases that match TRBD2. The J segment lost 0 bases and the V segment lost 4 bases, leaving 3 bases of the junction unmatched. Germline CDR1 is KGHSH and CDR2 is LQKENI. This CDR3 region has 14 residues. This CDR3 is CASSLAGYSYEQYF. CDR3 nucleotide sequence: TGTGCCAGCTCACTAGCGGGTTACTCCTACGAGCAGTACTTC.

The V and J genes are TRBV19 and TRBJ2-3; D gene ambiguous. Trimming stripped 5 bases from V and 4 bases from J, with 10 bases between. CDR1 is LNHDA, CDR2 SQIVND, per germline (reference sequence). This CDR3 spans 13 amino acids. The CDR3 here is CASSLVEADTQYF. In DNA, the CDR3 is TGTGCCAGTAGTCTCGTAGAAGCAGATACGCAGTATTTT.

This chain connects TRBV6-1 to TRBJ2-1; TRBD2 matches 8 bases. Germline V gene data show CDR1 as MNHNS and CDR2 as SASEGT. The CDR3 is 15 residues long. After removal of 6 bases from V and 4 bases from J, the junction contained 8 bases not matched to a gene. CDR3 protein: CASRALAEGYNEQFF. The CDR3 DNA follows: TGTGCCAGCAGGGCACTAGCGGAAGGATACAATGAGCAGTTCTTC.

Written as DNA, the CDR3 is TGTGCCAGCAGCTACGGACAGGGCCCTTACGAGCAGTACTTC. It encodes CASSYGQGPYEQYF. The chain combines TRBV7-3 with TRBJ2-7; 8 nucleotides agree with TRBD1. CDR3 length: 14 amino acids. CDR1 is SGHTA and CDR2 is FQGTGA in the germline V gene. V shed 4 bases and J 4 bases; nucleotides not matched to a gene: 6.

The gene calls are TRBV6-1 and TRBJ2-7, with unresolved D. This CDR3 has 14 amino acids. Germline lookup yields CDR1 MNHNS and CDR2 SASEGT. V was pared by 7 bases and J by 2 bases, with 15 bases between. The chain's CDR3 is CASILFSGPYEQYF. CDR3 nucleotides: TGTGCCAGCATCCTTTTTAGTGGACCCTACGAGCAGTACTTC.

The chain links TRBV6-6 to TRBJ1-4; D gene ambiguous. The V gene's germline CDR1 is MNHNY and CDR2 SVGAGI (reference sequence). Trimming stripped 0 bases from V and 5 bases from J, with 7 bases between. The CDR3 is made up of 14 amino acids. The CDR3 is CASSYSYGNEKLFF. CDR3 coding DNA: TGTGCCAGCAGTTACTCCTATGGAAATGAAAAACTGTTTTTT.